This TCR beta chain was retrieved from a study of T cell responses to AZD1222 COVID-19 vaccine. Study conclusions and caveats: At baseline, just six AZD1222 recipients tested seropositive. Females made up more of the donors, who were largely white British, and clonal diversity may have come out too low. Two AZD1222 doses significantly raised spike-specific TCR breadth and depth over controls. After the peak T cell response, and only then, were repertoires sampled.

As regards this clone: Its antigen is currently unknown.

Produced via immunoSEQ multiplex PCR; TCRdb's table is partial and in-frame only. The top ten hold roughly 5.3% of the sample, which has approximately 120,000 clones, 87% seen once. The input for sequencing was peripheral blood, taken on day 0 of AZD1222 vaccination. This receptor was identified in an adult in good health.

The CDR3 DNA sequence: TGTGCCAGCAGCCGACCGGACAGGGGGTTTTACGAGCAGTACTTC. Translation: CASSRPDRGFYEQYF. The chain links TRBV6-2 or TRBV6-3 to TRBJ2-7; 10 positions match TRBD1. After removal of 6 bases from V and 4 bases from J, the junction contained 9 bases not matched to a gene. The CDR3 runs 15 residues. The germline V gene has CDR1 MNHEY and CDR2 SVGEGT.